This entry features one T cell receptor beta chain sequence. Amplification used 60 Vbeta primers and 13 Jbeta primers. This table comes from immunoSEQ multiplex PCR, and its TCRdb copy is limited to in-frame clones, with some not included. In the table there are roughly 160,000 clones, roughly 80% of which are singletons. These data are taken from a study of cytomegalovirus exposure and HLA in healthy donors. This clonotype originated in a man aged 25-40 years in good health and CMV-seronegative. The sequenced material came from PBMCs.

CDR3 in DNA: TGTGCCAGCAGCGCCCGGGACAGTACCAATCAGCCCCAGCATTTT. Its translation: CASSARDSTNQPQHF. The chain couples TRBV6-1 to TRBJ1-5; 7 bases align to TRBD1. Germline V gene data show CDR1 as MNHNS and CDR2 as SASEGT. V lost 6 bases, J lost 3 bases, and 8 bases stayed unmatched. The CDR3 extends over 15 amino acids.